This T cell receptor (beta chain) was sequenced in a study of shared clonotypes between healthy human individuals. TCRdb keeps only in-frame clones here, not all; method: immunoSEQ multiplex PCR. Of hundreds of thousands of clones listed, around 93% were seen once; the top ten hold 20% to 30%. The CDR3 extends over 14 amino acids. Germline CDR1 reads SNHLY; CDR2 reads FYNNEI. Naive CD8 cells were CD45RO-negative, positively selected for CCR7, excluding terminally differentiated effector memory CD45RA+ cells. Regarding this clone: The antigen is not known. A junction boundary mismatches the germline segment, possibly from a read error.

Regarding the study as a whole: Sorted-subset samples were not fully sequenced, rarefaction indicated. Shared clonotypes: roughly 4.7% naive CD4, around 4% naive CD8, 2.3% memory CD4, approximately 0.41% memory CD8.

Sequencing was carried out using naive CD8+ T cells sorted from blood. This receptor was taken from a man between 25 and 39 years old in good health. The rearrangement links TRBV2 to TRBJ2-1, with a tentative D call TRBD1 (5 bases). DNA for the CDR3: TGTGCCAGCAGGGAAGAACCCCAGGGTAATGAGCAGTTCTTC. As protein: CASREEPQGNEQFF.